This entry describes one TCR beta chain. Antigen specificity is unknown. Here immunoSEQ multiplex PCR was the method, and the copy in TCRdb shows in-frame clones only, minus some. Of approximately 150,000 clones in the sample, around 90% were seen once. The data are from a study of T cell responses to AZD1222 COVID-19 vaccine. Study-wide results and limits: There were vaccine-associated CD4 TCRs across spike, dominant at 160-218 and 743-854. Donors skewed white British and female; clonal diversity was possibly underestimated. Spike-specific TCR breadth and depth rose after two AZD1222 doses. Within unmutated variant regions lay the reported targets of nearly half of spike-specific TCRs.

The TCR sequence derives from an adult in good health. The source material was peripheral blood, sampled on day 0 of MenACWY control vaccination.

CDR3 in DNA: TGTGCCAGCAGTGGCAGCGGAGGCAATCAGCCCCAGCATTTT. This gives the protein CASSGSGGNQPQHF. The V call is TRBV2, the J call TRBJ1-5; no clear D gene. Germline loops: CDR1 SNHLY, CDR2 FYNNEI. The CDR3 is 14 amino acids. Deletions cut 4 bases from V and 2 bases from J, with 9 bases between.